The clone carrying this TCR beta chain appeared a single time. This sample was taken from a study of blood T cell repertoires in COVID-19. In the original processing: Cell counts per sample came from amplifying reference gene primers. The table came from immunoSEQ multiplex PCR; TCRdb's copy has only in-frame clones and leaves some out. V and J calls and clone size are given by that table; D and trimming were obtained from the DNA. The sample lists roughly 74,000 clones; roughly four fifths were seen once. There are 12 residues in the CDR3. The V gene end was trimmed by 8 bases and the J gene end by 6 bases; junction bases not matched to a gene: 6. Germline V gene sequence: CDR1 MNHEY, CDR2 SVGAGI.

The sequence derives from a man aged 70 or older with acute or convalescent COVID-19. The chain is built from TRBV6-5 and TRBJ1-2; 7 nucleotides line up with TRBD1. The sequenced material came from peripheral blood. CDR3: CASGLTGNGYTF. The CDR3 nucleotides read TGTGCCAGCGGGCTGACAGGGAATGGCTACACCTTC.